The clone carrying this T cell receptor (beta chain) was counted only a few times. This specimen comes from a study of blood T cell repertoires in COVID-19. Looking at the study overall: Sources were T cells, B-cell-depleted T cells, or PBMCs; the material itself was cDNA or gDNA.

Original data processing: Amplification from reference gene primers served as the basis for estimated nucleated cell counts. Produced via immunoSEQ multiplex PCR; TCRdb's table is partial and in-frame only. The V and J calls and clone size are taken from that table; D and trimming were inferred from the DNA. Of approximately 260,000 clones detected, approximately 90% appear once; the ten largest clones hold 3.7%. The sample taken for sequencing was peripheral blood. The TCR was taken from a woman between 35 and 50 years old with acute or convalescent COVID-19.

The CDR3 coding sequence is TGTGCCAGCAGACGCACGGGGGCCGGGGAGCTGTTTTTT. Translation: CASRRTGAGELFF. J is TRBJ2-2 and V is TRBV4-2, with D possibly TRBD2 on 6 matching bases. Germline V gene lookup returns CDR1 LGHNA and CDR2 YNFKEQ. The CDR3 is 13 residues long. V gave up 6 bases and J gave up 6 bases, with 11 bases separating them.